The rows below give T cell receptor beta chains drawn from one sample of a study of CD8+ T cells in alopecia areata. Sequenced by immunoSEQ multiplex PCR; TCRdb stores in-frame clones only, minus some. There are approximately 150,000 clones in the sample; approximately 60% occur only once, and about 40% lies in the top ten. Sequencing used CD8+ T cells sorted from blood. All receptors come from a human donor in good health. CDR3s include the opening cysteine and the closing phenylalanine or tryptophan. The D gene is left open where the match is weak. Clone size appears in some rows only: once, few, many, or a class for an expanded clone.

clone size	D gene	V gene	CDR3 length	J gene	CDR3 DNA	CDR3 protein
.	.	TRBV29-1	11	TRBJ1-2	TGCAGCGTCGTTACACGAATTGGCTACACCTTC	CSVVTRIGYTF
.	.	TRBV25-1	13	TRBJ2-1	TGTGCCAGCAGTGTCTCGCTAGCCGATGAGCAGTTCTTC	CASSVSLADEQFF
few	TRBD2	TRBV29-1	14	TRBJ2-7	TGCAGCGTTGAAGATACAACTAGCGGCTACGAGCAGTACTTC	CSVEDTTSGYEQYF
few	.	TRBV15	12	TRBJ2-5	TGTGCCACCAGCAGAGATTCGTCAGAAAGTCACTTC	CATSRDSSESHF
.	TRBD2	TRBV5-1	13	TRBJ2-7	TGCGCCAGCAGCAAAGGGACTAGCAGCGAGCAGTACTTC	CASSKGTSSEQYF
few	TRBD2	TRBV7-9	19	TRBJ2-1	TGTGCCAGCAGCGCCGGACTAGCGGAGGCCGAAAGGTTCTACAATGAGCAGTTCTTC	CASSAGLAEAERFYNEQFF
.	.	TRBV29-1	13	TRBJ2-1	TGCAGCGTTGATGGCGGGAACTACAATGAGCAGTTCTTC	CSVDGGNYNEQFF
.	.	TRBV11-2	11	TRBJ2-3	TGTGCCAGCAGCGACCTAGATCCGCAGTATTTT	CASSDLDPQYF
.	TRBD1	TRBV6-5	13	TRBJ1-1	TGTGCCAGTCATCCAGGGGGGGCCGCTGAAGCTTTCTTT	CASHPGGAAEAFF
.	.	TRBV27	15	TRBJ2-3	TGTGCCAGCAGTTTCAACCCCGATCGGGGGTCTACGCAGTATTTT	CASSFNPDRGSTQYF
.	.	TRBV2	14	TRBJ2-5	TGTGCCATATTACGGGCAGACCCGCAAGAGACCCAGTACTTC	CAILRADPQETQYF
.	.	TRBV6-5	14	TRBJ2-6	TGTGCCAGTAACAGGGTCGGTGGGGCCAACGTCCTGACTTTC	CASNRVGGANVLTF
.	.	TRBV4-1	16	TRBJ1-4	TGCGCCAGCAGCCAAGAAGCGGGTTCGGGTAATGAAAAACTGTTTTTT	CASSQEAGSGNEKLFF
.	.	TRBV19	12	TRBJ2-2	TGTGCCAGTAGTGTATCCACCGGGGAGCTGTTTTTT	CASSVSTGELFF
.	.	TRBV25-1	14	TRBJ2-7	TGTGCCAGCAGTCGACAGGCCCCAAGCTACGAGCAGTACTTC	CASSRQAPSYEQYF
few	TRBD1	TRBV9	15	TRBJ2-7	TGTGCCAGCAGCGGAGGAGACAGGGGTAACTACGAGCAGTACTTC	CASSGGDRGNYEQYF
.	TRBD2	TRBV7-6	14	TRBJ2-7	TGTGCCAGCAGCAGAGCGGGAACAATTGCGGAGCAGTACTTC	CASSRAGTIAEQYF
.	.	TRBV11-1	15	TRBJ2-5	TGTGCCAGCAGCCCCTATTTCGGACCTCAAGAGACCCAGTACTTC	CASSPYFGPQETQYF
.	.	TRBV27	13	TRBJ1-1	TGTGCCAGCAGCATCGGATTTGGTACTGAAGCTTTCTTT	CASSIGFGTEAFF
.	TRBD2	TRBV13	13	TRBJ2-1	TGTGCCAGCAGCCTGAACCAGGCTAGCGGGGGGTTCTTC	CASSLNQASGGFF
.	TRBD2	TRBV29-1	13	TRBJ2-3	TGCAGCGTTGAGGATAGCGGGACAGATACGCAGTATTTT	CSVEDSGTDTQYF
many	.	TRBV12-5	16	TRBJ2-2	TGTGCTAGTGGTTTGTATCAGGGGTTAAACACCGGGGAGCTGTTTTTT	CASGLYQGLNTGELFF
.	.	TRBV29-1	10	TRBJ1-1	TGCAGCGTGGGGGGGGCTGAAGCTTTCTTT	CSVGGAEAFF
.	.	TRBV10-3	12	TRBJ2-5	TGTGCCATCAGTGGGGTTTTGGAGACCCAGTACTTC	CAISGVLETQYF
many	.	TRBV27	15	TRBJ2-1	TGTGCCAGCAGTTACGGTCCGTGGGAGCCTAGTGAGCAGTTCTTC	CASSYGPWEPSEQFF
.	TRBD2	TRBV14	16	TRBJ2-7	TGTGCCAGCGACGGGGGAGCGGGAGGGCCGTGGTACGAGCAGTACTTC	CASDGGAGGPWYEQYF
few	.	TRBV29-1	12	TRBJ2-7	TGCAGCGTTGAAGTACAGGGCTACGAGCAGTACTTC	CSVEVQGYEQYF
.	TRBD2	TRBV7-2	16	TRBJ2-7	TGTGCCAGCAGCCTGGGCTCGGCGGGAGGCTCCTACGAGCAGTACTTC	CASSLGSAGGSYEQYF
.	.	TRBV9	16	TRBJ2-3	TGTGCCAGCAACCCTGAAGCCTCGGGACACACAGATACGCAGTATTTT	CASNPEASGHTDTQYF
.	.	TRBV27	14	TRBJ2-3	TGTGCCAGCAGTTTATGGGCGAGCACAGATACGCAGTATTTT	CASSLWASTDTQYF
.	TRBD1	TRBV29-1	16	TRBJ2-7	TGCAGCGTGAAGCCTCTGACAGGGGGCTGGACCTACGAGCAGTACTTC	CSVKPLTGGWTYEQYF
.	.	TRBV29-1	14	TRBJ2-6	TGCAGCGCGAGGGACGAGGGTGGGGCCAACGTCCTGACTTTC	CSARDEGGANVLTF
.	TRBD2	TRBV29-1	13	TRBJ2-1	TGCAGCTATGGACTAGCGGACTACAATGAGCAGTTCTTC	CSYGLADYNEQFF
few	TRBD2	TRBV30	16	TRBJ2-1	TGTGCCTGGAGTGTACCGGGACTAGCGGGAGGTAATGAGCAGTTCTTC	CAWSVPGLAGGNEQFF
.	.	TRBV6-5	14	TRBJ2-7	TGTGCCAGCAGGGACATGGGATCCCTCTACGAGCAGTACTTC	CASRDMGSLYEQYF
.	.	TRBV2	19	TRBJ2-4	TGTGCCAGCAGGACCCTAGATACAGGGTGGGATTCGGCCAAAAACATTCAGTACTTC	CASRTLDTGWDSAKNIQYF
.	.	TRBV5-4	12	TRBJ2-7	TGTGCCAGCAGCCTTCCACCCTACGAGCAGTACTTC	CASSLPPYEQYF
.	.	TRBV4-2	15	TRBJ2-1	TGTGCCAGCACTCAAACCGGGACTCCCGGCGATGAGCAGTTCTTC	CASTQTGTPGDEQFF
.	.	TRBV4-2	14	TRBJ1-1	TGTGCCAGCAGAAAACAGGGAATGAACACTGAAGCTTTCTTT	CASRKQGMNTEAFF
.	.	TRBV30	11	TRBJ1-1	TGCGCCTGGAGACTGACCAGGGAAGCTTTCTTT	CAWRLTREAFF
.	TRBD2	TRBV29-1	13	TRBJ2-7	TGCAGCGTTGAGGGGACTAGCACCTACGAGCAGTACTTC	CSVEGTSTYEQYF
.	TRBD1	TRBV29-1	14	TRBJ2-7	TGCAGCGTTGAGCCGGGACAGGGGTCCTACGAGCAGTACTTC	CSVEPGQGSYEQYF
.	.	TRBV27	15	TRBJ2-7	TGTGCCAGCAGTCTCTTGGCAGGCCGCATGTGGGAGCAGTACTTC	CASSLLAGRMWEQYF
.	.	TRBV27	15	TRBJ2-7	TGTGCCAGCAGTTTAGGTTCGACTAGTGGCTACGAGCAGTACTTC	CASSLGSTSGYEQYF
.	.	TRBV6-6	13	TRBJ2-7	TGTGCCAGCGCGGAAAAGGGTCCCTACGAGCAGTACTTC	CASAEKGPYEQYF
.	.	TRBV6-5	14	TRBJ1-5	TGTGCCAGCAGTTCGACAGGCCTCAATCAGCCCCAGCATTTT	CASSSTGLNQPQHF
.	.	TRBV6-5	13	TRBJ2-1	TGTGCCAGCAGTTACTCTACGGGCAATGAGCAGTTCTTC	CASSYSTGNEQFF
.	.	TRBV9	13	TRBJ1-1	TGTGCCAGCAGCGTAGCCACGAACACTGAAGCTTTCTTT	CASSVATNTEAFF
.	TRBD1	TRBV27	15	TRBJ1-1	TGTGCCAGCAGTACTTGGACAGGGAGGAACACTGAAGCTTTCTTT	CASSTWTGRNTEAFF
.	TRBD2	TRBV2	17	TRBJ2-1	TGTGCCAGCAGTGCCACGGGACTAGCGGGAGATCCCTATGAGCAGTTCTTC	CASSATGLAGDPYEQFF
.	.	TRBV28	16	TRBJ2-1	TGTGCCAGCAGTTTTTATGCGATGACTTCCGACAATGAGCAGTTCTTC	CASSFYAMTSDNEQFF
.	TRBD2	TRBV6-5	15	TRBJ2-1	TGTGCCAGCAGTCACGGGACTAGCGGCTTCAATGAGCAGTTCTTC	CASSHGTSGFNEQFF
.	TRBD1	TRBV5-6	16	TRBJ1-5	TGTGCCAGCAGCGGGTCGACAGGGGGACCTTATCAGCCCCAGCATTTT	CASSGSTGGPYQPQHF
.	.	TRBV7-9	15	TRBJ2-3	TGTGCCAGCAGCTTCCCCGGGCCGAGCACAGATACGCAGTATTTT	CASSFPGPSTDTQYF
.	.	TRBV5-6	13	TRBJ1-2	TGTGCCAGCAGCTCCGGGGATGTCTATGGCTACACCTTC	CASSSGDVYGYTF
.	TRBD1	TRBV5-1	11	TRBJ2-1	TGCGCCAGCGGGGACAGGAGTGAGCAGTTCTTC	CASGDRSEQFF